Following are 27 T cell receptor beta chains from one sample sequenced in a study of OX40 agonist ivuxolimab in advanced cancers. Libraries came from the immunoSEQ multiplex PCR assay. Held by TCRdb, this immuneACCESS table contains in-frame sequences only and omits some clones. Under half of the omission traces to an unresolved V gene where checked; the cause of the rest is unknown. Counted in this sample were tens of thousands of clones; roughly 86% of them appeared once. Roughly 1.2% of the sample rests with the top ten. Sequencing used CD4+ or CD8+ T cells sorted from blood, obtained in a trial of the OX40 agonist ivuxolimab. The receptor set was obtained from an adult with an advanced solid tumor such as melanoma, head and neck, liver or kidney cancer.

Only one count was recorded for this clone. The J gene is TRBJ2-4, the V gene TRBV6-5; the D gene is possibly TRBD1 (6 bases). CDR3 size: 16 residues. The V gene lost 0 bases and the J gene lost 5 bases, with 14 bases spanning the gap. Germline V CDR1 and CDR2: MNHEY, SVGAGI. The chain's CDR3 is CASSYSNGAGENIQYF. CDR3 in DNA: TGTGCCAGCAGTTACTCGAACGGTGCAGGGGAAAACATTCAGTACTTC.

The V gene is TRBV5-4, the J gene TRBJ1-6; D unresolved. Per the germline V gene, CDR1 is SGHNT and CDR2 is YYREEE (reference sequence). This CDR3 spans 16 amino acids. Trimming cost V 0 bases and J 0 bases, with 7 bases left between them. CDR3 in DNA: TGTGCCAGCAGCTTGGACCCGAGCTCCTATAATTCACCCCTCCACTTT. This sequence encodes CASSLDPSSYNSPLHF. The full variable domain, its missing parts supplied by reference TRBV5-4 and TRBJ1-6, is ETGVTQSPTHLIKTRGQQVTLRCSSQSGHNTVSWYQQALGQGPQFIFQYYREEENGRGNFPPRFSGLQFPNYSSELNVNALELDDSALYLCASSLDPSSYNSPLHFGNGTRLTVT.

The chain has TRBV6-5 and TRBJ2-3; D remains ambiguous. Trimming stripped 2 bases from V and 4 bases from J, with 7 bases between. The CDR3 runs to 13 residues. Germline V lookup: CDR1 MNHEY, CDR2 SVGAGI. CDR3: CASSYTEADTQYF. For the CDR3, the DNA is TGTGCCAGCAGTTACACTGAGGCAGATACGCAGTATTTT.

The rearrangement uses TRBV5-4 and TRBJ2-3; either TRBD1 or TRBD2 may fit D (5 bases each). Trimming took off 0 bases at V and 4 bases at J, with 15 bases between the two ends. This CDR3 spans 16 amino acids. Germline CDR1 is SGHNT and CDR2 is YYREEE (reference sequence). CDR3: CASSLAGTGRADTQYF. CDR3 sequence (DNA): TGTGCCAGCAGCTTGGCGGGGACGGGCCGGGCAGATACGCAGTATTTT. Together with reference TRBV5-4 and TRBJ2-3, the CDR3 gives the full variable domain: ETGVTQSPTHLIKTRGQQVTLRCSSQSGHNTVSWYQQALGQGPQFIFQYYREEENGRGNFPPRFSGLQFPNYSSELNVNALELDDSALYLCASSLAGTGRADTQYFGPGTRLTVL.

The chain links TRBV5-1 to TRBJ1-6; D is possibly TRBD1 (6 bases). Germline CDR1 SGHRS, CDR2 YFSETQ. Trimming took 3 bases from V and 9 from J, leaving 19 bases between them. The CDR3 is 16 residues long. CDR3 nucleotide sequence: TGCGCCAGCAGCTCACATACAGGGAGGAAGGGTTCACCCCTCCACTTT. Encoded protein: CASSSHTGRKGSPLHF.

This chain connects TRBV5-1 to TRBJ2-7, with TRBD2 identical over 11 bases. This CDR3 contains 15 residues. In germline, CDR1 is SGHRS, CDR2 YFSETQ. V was clipped by 1 base and J by 6 bases; unmatched bases: 6. CDR3 in DNA: TGCGCCAGCAGCTTGAATTCCCTAGCGGGAGGCGAGCAGTACTTC. This encodes CASSLNSLAGGEQYF.

V and J are TRBV2 and TRBJ2-5; 7 bases are shared with TRBD1. The trim removed 8 bases at V and 2 bases at J, leaving 11 bases unmatched. CDR1 is SNHLY, CDR2 FYNNEI, per germline. The CDR3 has 15 amino acids. In DNA, the CDR3 is TGTGCCAGCGGAGAAACAGGGGCGACTCAAGAGACCCAGTACTTC. Residues: CASGETGATQETQYF.

This chain connects TRBV5-4 to TRBJ1-4; a possible D gene is TRBD1 (5 bases). CDR1 is SGHNT, CDR2 YYREEE, per germline (reference sequence). CDR3 size: 15 residues. V shed 0 bases and J shed 8 bases, with 14 bases lying between them. CDR3 bases: TGTGCCAGCAGCTTGGCTCGTCAGGGTGGAGAAAAACTGTTTTTT. It yields the protein CASSLARQGGEKLFF. Drawing the rest from reference TRBV5-4 and TRBJ1-4, the complete variable domain is ETGVTQSPTHLIKTRGQQVTLRCSSQSGHNTVSWYQQALGQGPQFIFQYYREEENGRGNFPPRFSGLQFPNYSSELNVNALELDDSALYLCASSLARQGGEKLFFGSGTQLSVL.

The chain links TRBV14 to TRBJ2-1; TRBD2 is a possible D gene (5 bases). Trimming took off 1 base at V and 0 bases at J, with 16 bases between the two ends. CDR3 size: 18 residues. Germline lookup yields CDR1 SGHDN and CDR2 FVKESK. Here the CDR3 DNA reads TGTGCCAGCAGCCAAGTGTCAACTTGGGAGAGCTCCTACAATGAGCAGTTCTTC. As protein: CASSQVSTWESSYNEQFF.

V gene TRBV5-4 combines with J gene TRBJ2-3; D not resolved. The CDR3 sequence is 12 residues long. The V and J ends lost 3 bases and 2 bases respectively, with 4 bases between them. From germline, CDR1 is SGHNT and CDR2 YYREEE (reference sequence). The CDR3 is CASSSLTDTQYF. CDR3 in DNA: TGTGCCAGCAGCTCCCTCACAGATACGCAGTATTTT.

The CDR3 nucleotides read TGTGCCAGCAGCAAATCTATCGGGACAGTGCGCACAGATACGCAGTATTTT. It is translated as CASSKSIGTVRTDTQYF. The V call is TRBV14, the J call TRBJ2-3; 7 bases are a match to TRBD1. The ends lost 5 bases at V and 1 base at J; junction bases unmatched: 12. Germline V CDR1 and CDR2: SGHDN, FVKESK. The CDR3 totals 17 residues.

This chain uses TRBV9 with TRBJ1-3; 8 nucleotides line up with TRBD1. The length of the CDR3 is 16 residues. CDR1 is SGDLS, CDR2 YYNGEE, per germline. V lost 4 bases, J lost 0 bases, and 6 bases stayed unmatched. CDR3 region: CASSSTGDSSGNTIYF. DNA for the CDR3: TGTGCCAGCAGCTCGACAGGGGACAGCTCTGGAAACACCATATATTTT.

The rearrangement links TRBV9 to TRBJ2-1; 7 nucleotides match TRBD1. Germline V lookup: CDR1 SGDLS, CDR2 YYNGEE. The CDR3 spans 15 residues. The junction had 6 bases not matched to a gene; V was cut back by 3 bases and J by 3 bases. The CDR3 protein is CASSEVGTDYNEQFF. The CDR3 bases are TGTGCCAGCAGCGAAGTCGGGACAGACTACAATGAGCAGTTCTTC. The full variable domain, completed using reference TRBV9 and TRBJ2-1, is DSGVTQTPKHLITATGQRVTLRCSPRSGDLSVYWYQQSLDQGLQFLIQYYNGEERAKGNILERFSAQQFPDLHSELNLSSLELGDSALYFCASSEVGTDYNEQFFGPGTRLTVL.

The chain combines TRBV15 with TRBJ2-6; D may be TRBD1 (7 bases). The CDR3 runs 19 residues. The V and J ends lost 5 bases and 2 bases respectively, with 22 bases between them. Germline values: CDR1 LNHNV, CDR2 YYDKDF (reference sequence). DNA of the CDR3: TGTGCCACCAGCCGCGAAGGGCAGGGGGGTCTGGCTGGGGCCAACGTCCTGACTTTC. As protein: CATSREGQGGLAGANVLTF. The full variable domain, completed using reference TRBV15 and TRBJ2-6, is DAMVIQNPRYQVTQFGKPVTLSCSQTLNHNVMYWYQQKSSQAPKLLFHYYDKDFNNEADTPDNFQSRRPNTSFCFLDIRSPGLGDTAMYLCATSREGQGGLAGANVLTFGAGSRLTVL.

The V call is TRBV4-2, the J call TRBJ2-7; unclear D gene. Germline CDR1 reads LGHNA; CDR2 reads YNFKEQ. V was pared by 3 bases and J by 0 bases, with 18 bases between. The CDR3 is 17 residues long. The CDR3 DNA follows: TGTGCCAGCAGCCAGGGTTTATTGGACGACCGCTCCTACGAGCAGTACTTC. Translated: CASSQGLLDDRSYEQYF.

The chain is built from TRBV6-6 and TRBJ2-3; no reliable D call. With 5 bases removed from V and 2 bases from J, the gap between germline ends came to 2 bases. Germline V gene sequence: CDR1 MNHNY, CDR2 SVGAGI (reference sequence). This CDR3 spans 11 amino acids. The CDR3: CASSTTDTQYF. The DNA for the CDR3 is TGTGCCAGCAGTACCACAGATACGCAGTATTTT.

The chain couples TRBV27 to TRBJ2-1; D unclear. The V gene lost 6 bases and the J gene lost 0 bases, with 12 bases spanning the gap. The CDR3 has 15 amino acids. Germline loops: CDR1 MNHEY, CDR2 SMNVEV (reference sequence). The CDR3, as DNA: TGTGCCAGCAGCCCGAGGCTGAGCTCCTACAATGAGCAGTTCTTC. Protein sequence: CASSPRLSSYNEQFF.

This clone appeared a single time. The chain combines TRBV11-3 with TRBJ2-7; D is ambiguous. The CDR3 has 13 residues. V was pared by 1 base and J by 6 bases, with 10 bases between. CDR1 is SGHNT, CDR2 YENEEA, per germline. In DNA form, the CDR3 reads TGTGCCAGCAGCTTAGCGCAGGATCGCGAGCAGTACTTC. This sequence encodes CASSLAQDREQYF.

This chain uses TRBV5-4 with TRBJ2-7; D unresolved. Trimming removed 2 bases at V and 2 bases at J, with 11 bases between. This CDR3 contains 14 residues. Germline CDR1 and CDR2: SGHNT and YYREEE (reference sequence). CDR3 DNA sequence: TGTGCCAGCAGCTTCTCGTCTGCAGCCTACGAGCAGTACTTC. This sequence encodes CASSFSSAAYEQYF.

This clone was counted a few times. The gene calls are TRBV4-1 and TRBJ1-3; unclear D gene. The CDR3 is made up of 18 amino acids. Germline loops: CDR1 MGHRA, CDR2 YSYEKL. Trimming shortened V by 0 bases and J by 0 bases, and 15 bases separated the two germline ends. As DNA, the CDR3 is TGCGCCAGCAGCCAAGATGGCTTTCTGCAGAGCTCTGGAAACACCATATATTTT. Its protein is CASSQDGFLQSSGNTIYF.

Only a few counts were recorded for this clone. V gene TRBV5-6 combines with J gene TRBJ2-3; D remains ambiguous. Germline V gives CDR1 SGHDT, CDR2 YYEEEE. V was shortened by 2 bases and J by 5 bases, with 15 bases between the two germline ends. The CDR3 is made up of 15 amino acids. Written as DNA, the CDR3 is TGTGCCAGCAGCTTCGGGTTGGGAAAGGGAGATACGCAGTATTTT. Protein: CASSFGLGKGDTQYF.

The J gene is TRBJ1-4, the V gene TRBV30; possibly TRBD1 for D (5 bases). The germline V gene has CDR1 GTSNPN and CDR2 SVGIG (reference sequence). Trimming took 4 bases from V and 12 from J, leaving 21 bases between them. The CDR3 is 14 residues long. CDR3 sequence: CAWTRRRRGGQLFF. For the CDR3, the DNA is TGTGCCTGGACCCGTCGCCGGAGGGGCGGACAACTGTTTTTT.

The chain has TRBV19 and TRBJ2-5; a possible D gene is TRBD1 (6 bases). This CDR3 has 16 residues. The V and J ends lost 5 bases and 6 bases respectively, with 22 bases between them. The germline gives CDR1 LNHDA, CDR2 SQIVND (reference sequence). CDR3 bases: TGTGCCAGTAGTCCTGGACAGTCTTTACCAAGGAAGACCCAGTACTTC. The encoded protein is CASSPGQSLPRKTQYF.

Points on this clone: This sample includes further DNA sequences coding for the same CDR3. V and J are TRBV5-1 and TRBJ2-5, with 10 bases lining up with TRBD1. The V gene's germline CDR1 is SGHRS and CDR2 YFSETQ. The V segment lost 4 bases and the J segment 1 base; nucleotides outside the gene matches: 4. The CDR3 extends over 15 amino acids. The CDR3 sequence: CASSPRTGGQETQYF. The CDR3 nucleotides are TGCGCCAGCAGCCCAAGGACAGGGGGCCAAGAGACCCAGTACTTC.

V and J are TRBV25-1 and TRBJ2-2, with D possibly being TRBD1 or TRBD2 (5 bases each). Germline CDR1 MGHDK, CDR2 SYGVNS. The ends were cut back, 11 bases at V and 4 bases at J, with 23 bases in the middle. This CDR3 contains 16 residues. The chain's CDR3 is CACSPGSGSPTGELFF. The CDR3 DNA is TGTGCCTGTAGCCCGGGATCAGGGTCTCCCACCGGGGAGCTGTTTTTT.

This chain joins TRBV29-1 and TRBJ1-1, with D perhaps matching TRBD1 (5 bases). Deletions cut 3 bases from V and 4 bases from J, with 12 bases between. The CDR3 consists of 13 residues. CDR1 SQVTM and CDR2 ANQGSEA come from the germline V gene. CDR3 sequence reads: CSVDEGAGTEAFF. CDR3 DNA sequence: TGCAGCGTTGATGAAGGGGCTGGCACTGAAGCTTTCTTT.

The J gene is TRBJ2-7, the V gene TRBV5-4; D is unclear. This CDR3 has 12 residues. From germline, CDR1 is SGHNT and CDR2 YYREEE (reference sequence). The ends were cut back, 1 base at V and 0 bases at J, with 2 bases in the middle. CDR3 in DNA: TGTGCCAGCAGCTTGAGCTCCTACGAGCAGTACTTC. Translation gives CASSLSSYEQYF.